Below, 15 T cell receptor beta chains from the same sample are listed, as sequenced in a study of T-cell reconstitution after alpha-beta-depleted transplantation in children (dated by TCRdb to the mid-2010s). The treatment or condition label here, explained by the study, means: allogeneic hematopoietic cell transplantation with graft depleted of TCRalphabeta T cells and CD19 B cells. Library construction relied on PCR. TCRdb lists the instrument as Illumina HiSeq 2500. TCR library preparation used molecular barcoding, with unique molecular identifiers applied to normalize quantification of the TCRbeta repertoire. The public sequencing data were trimmed at Q25 with fastp and processed into clonotypes with MiXCR by TCRdb, which kept only in-frame beta chains. Entries that share a CDR3 protein sequence are merged under the most common genes and DNA. Within this sample are 550,000 to 800,000 distinct CDR3 sequences, with under 15% of them counted one time only. The ten largest clonotypes hold 0.79% of the sample.

The sequencing used PBMCs, collected before TCRalphabeta/CD19-depleted stem cell transplant. These TCRs come from a girl aged 2 to 10 with congenital amegakaryocytic thrombocytopenia, due to receive a stem cell transplant.

This clonotype was seen a few times. The chain is built from TRBV7-6 and TRBJ2-1; possible D gene TRBD2, 5 bases. CDR3 length equals 16 residues. In germline, CDR1 is SGHVS, CDR2 FNYEAQ. Trimming removed 5 bases from V and 10 bases from J, with 24 bases in between. This chain's CDR3 is CASSPSLSSELGEQFF. The CDR3 region has the DNA TGTGCCAGCAGCCCTAGTTTGAGTAGCGAGCTAGGGGAGCAGTTCTTC.

This clonotype has at least ten counts. The gene calls are TRBV7-2 and TRBJ2-4; D is ambiguous. V lost 5 bases, J lost 9 bases, and 26 bases lay in between. The CDR3 extends over 17 amino acids. Per germline, CDR1 SGHTA and CDR2 FQGNSA. The CDR3 nucleotides are TGTGCCAGCAGCCCCACGCCGCTCCCTAATACAGTCAGCATTCAGTACTTC. This translates into CASSPTPLPNTVSIQYF.

Many counts were recorded for this clonotype. This chain connects TRBV20-1 to TRBJ1-5; no definite D call. Trimming left V 2 bases short and J 4 bases short, with 9 bases between. Germline V gives CDR1 DFQATT, CDR2 SNEGSKA (reference sequence). The CDR3 has 13 residues. CDR3 nucleotide sequence: TGCAGTGCTAGACGGGAGAGAAATCAGCCCCAGCATTTT. It codes for CSARRERNQPQHF.

This clonotype has only a few counts. The DNA of the CDR3 is TGCGCCAGCAGCCCCGGGACTAGCGGAGTGCTGGGCGAGACCCAGTACTTC. It encodes CASSPGTSGVLGETQYF. The V gene is TRBV5-1, the J gene TRBJ2-5; 11 nucleotides agree with TRBD2. The CDR3 extends over 17 amino acids. Trimming removed 4 bases from V and 5 bases from J; junction bases left unmatched: 13. Germline CDR1 and CDR2: SGHRS and YFSETQ. Supplemented by reference TRBV5-1 and TRBJ2-5, the full variable domain reads KAGVTQTPRYLIKTRGQQVTLSCSPISGHRSVSWYQQTPGQGLQFLFEYFSETQRNKGNFPGRFSGRQFSNSRSEMNVSTLELGDSALYLCASSPGTSGVLGETQYFGPGTRLLVL.

V is TRBV6-1 and J is TRBJ2-7, with D maybe TRBD1 (6 bases). The V gene's germline CDR1 is MNHNS and CDR2 SASEGT. V lost 5 bases, J lost 1 base, and 24 bases lay in between. The CDR3 spans 18 residues. The CDR3 here is CASSRAGTWKSSSYEQYF. CDR3 coding DNA: TGTGCCAGCAGTAGAGCCGGGACATGGAAGTCTTCGTCCTACGAGCAGTACTTC.

The sample holds many counts of this clonotype. This chain links TRBV5-1 with TRBJ2-5, with TRBD2 matching over 9 bases. The CDR3 loop spans 14 amino acids. Germline V gene sequence: CDR1 SGHRS, CDR2 YFSETQ. V lost 2 bases to trimming and J lost 4 bases; unmatched junction nucleotides: 3. CDR3 loop: CASSFILAGETQYF. The DNA for the CDR3 is TGCGCCAGCAGCTTTATACTAGCGGGAGAGACCCAGTACTTC.

On this clonotype itself: A read error may be the cause here, since a much bigger clone is one base away. The chain has TRBV12-3 or TRBV12-4 and TRBJ1-2; D is unresolved. The CDR3 totals 16 residues. The chain's CDR3 is CASRKGSFLLNYGHTF. CDR3 in DNA: TGTGCCAGCAGGAAGGGATCCTTCCTCCTTAACTATGGCCACACCTTC.

There are many counts of this clonotype. The V call is TRBV5-1, the J call TRBJ2-1; D is ambiguous. Germline V gives CDR1 SGHRS, CDR2 YFSETQ. The CDR3 spans 12 residues. Trimming stripped 4 bases from V and 5 bases from J, with 7 bases between. In DNA form, the CDR3 reads TGCGCCAGCAGCGCCAGAAACAATGAGCAGTTCTTC. It is translated as CASSARNNEQFF.

The chain couples TRBV6-1 to TRBJ1-1, with D perhaps matching TRBD1 (6 bases). This CDR3 spans 14 amino acids. V was clipped by 7 bases and J by 3 bases, with 15 bases between them. Germline V gives CDR1 MNHNS, CDR2 SASEGT. The CDR3 DNA reads as TGTGCCAGCACCTTCACAGGGACTCACACTGAAGCTTTCTTT. Its translation: CASTFTGTHTEAFF.

The table lists this clonotype with many counts. The chain carries TRBV12-3 or TRBV12-4 and TRBJ2-7; TRBD2 agrees at 11 bases. J lost 6 bases, V lost 5 bases, and 9 bases had no gene match. The CDR3 extends over 15 amino acids. DNA of the CDR3: TGTGCCAGCAGTACCCGACTAGCGGGAAGGTTCGAGCAGTACTTC. The encoded protein is CASSTRLAGRFEQYF.

This clonotype was seen more than once but under ten times. V is TRBV7-2 and J is TRBJ1-1; no clear D gene. The V gene's germline CDR1 is SGHTA and CDR2 FQGNSA. This CDR3 is 16 amino acids long. V gave up 5 bases and J gave up 0 bases, with 16 bases separating them. The CDR3 here is CASSPAGGLMNTEAFF. DNA of the CDR3: TGTGCCAGCAGCCCAGCGGGAGGTTTGATGAACACTGAAGCTTTCTTT.

The gene calls are TRBV12-3 or TRBV12-4 and TRBJ2-3, with 12 bases matching TRBD2. V shed 4 bases and J 6 bases; nucleotides not matched to a gene: 2. The CDR3 runs to 14 residues. The CDR3 spells CASSWGTSGDTQYF. DNA for the CDR3: TGTGCCAGCAGTTGGGGGACTAGCGGGGATACGCAGTATTTT.

This clonotype has ten or more counts. The chain is built from TRBV10-3 and TRBJ2-3; the D gene could be TRBD1 or TRBD2 (6 bases each). With 0 bases removed from V and 8 bases from J, the gap between germline ends came to 12 bases. The CDR3 totals 14 residues. CDR1 is ENHRY and CDR2 is SYGVKD in the germline V gene. The CDR3 DNA follows: TGTGCCATCAGTGAGTCGGAGGGGGTAACTACGCAGTATTTT. Translating it yields CAISESEGVTTQYF.

The chain couples TRBV11-2 to TRBJ2-7; 9 bases fit TRBD2. The CDR3 is 14 residues long. The junction had 8 bases not matched to a gene; V was cut back by 5 bases and J by 6 bases. Germline V lookup: CDR1 SGHAT, CDR2 FQNNGV. The CDR3 nucleotides are TGTGCCAGCAGCCTAGGGGGACTAGCTGCCGAGCAGTACTTC. It encodes CASSLGGLAAEQYF.

This clonotype was seen repeatedly, ten times or more. The J gene is TRBJ2-1, the V gene TRBV10-2; possibly TRBD2 for D (5 bases). V gave up 5 bases and J gave up 3 bases, with 11 bases separating them. The CDR3 loop spans 14 amino acids. Germline values: CDR1 WSHSY, CDR2 SAAADI. The CDR3 is CASSLATIYNEQFF. The DNA of the CDR3 is TGCGCCAGCAGTCTAGCAACAATCTACAATGAGCAGTTCTTC.